This T cell receptor beta chain was sequenced for a study of ipilimumab plus nivolumab after autologous stem cell transplantation. At the level of the study: Myeloma cases were transplant-naive high-risk or relapsed within 3 years post first autologous transplant.

Generated by immunoSEQ multiplex PCR, the TCRdb table keeps only in-frame clones and is missing some. Here the sample spans around 10,000 clones, more than 60% being singletons. The CDR3 runs 14 residues. Germline loops: CDR1 LNHNV, CDR2 YYDKDF (reference sequence). V was shortened by 1 base and J by 0 bases, with 4 bases between the two germline ends. Dosing: nivolumab 3 mg/kg IV, weeks 1, 4, 7, 10, then every two weeks to week 26. This specimen was PBMCs, taken in a trial of ipilimumab plus nivolumab as post-transplant consolidation. The chain uses TRBV15 and TRBJ2-1; D gene unclear. The receptor comes from a female donor with multiple myeloma. This CDR3 reads CATSRGVSYNEQFF. CDR3 bases: TGTGCCACCAGCAGAGGAGTCTCCTACAATGAGCAGTTCTTC. The entire variable domain, with the rest obtained from reference TRBV15 and TRBJ2-1, is as follows: DAMVIQNPRYQVTQFGKPVTLSCSQTLNHNVMYWYQQKSSQAPKLLFHYYDKDFNNEADTPDNFQSRRPNTSFCFLDIRSPGLGDTAMYLCATSRGVSYNEQFFGPGTRLTVL.